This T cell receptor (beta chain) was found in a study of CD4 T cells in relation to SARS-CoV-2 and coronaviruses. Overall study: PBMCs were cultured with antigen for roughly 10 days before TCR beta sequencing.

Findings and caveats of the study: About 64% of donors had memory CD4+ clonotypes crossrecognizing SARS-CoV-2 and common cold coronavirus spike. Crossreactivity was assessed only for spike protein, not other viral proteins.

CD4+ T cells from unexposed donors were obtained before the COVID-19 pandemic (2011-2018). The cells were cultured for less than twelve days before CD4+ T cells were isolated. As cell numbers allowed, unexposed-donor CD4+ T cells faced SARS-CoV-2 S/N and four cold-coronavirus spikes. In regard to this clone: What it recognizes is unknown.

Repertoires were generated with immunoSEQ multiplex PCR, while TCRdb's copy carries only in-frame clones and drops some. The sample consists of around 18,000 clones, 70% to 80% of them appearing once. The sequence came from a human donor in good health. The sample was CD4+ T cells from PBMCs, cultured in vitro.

CDR3: CASSYDRGYGYTF. Here the CDR3 DNA reads TGTGCCAGCAGTTACGACAGGGGCTATGGCTACACCTTC. The chain is built from TRBV6-2 or TRBV6-3 and TRBJ1-2; 8 nucleotides match TRBD1. The CDR3 is 13 residues long. V was pared by 2 bases and J by 4 bases, with 0 bases of the junction left unmatched. Germline CDR1 and CDR2: MNHEY and SVGEGT.